Listed below are T cell receptor beta chains from one sample, sequenced in a study of shared clonotypes between healthy human individuals. Only in-frame clones appear in the TCRdb table, and some are missing; sequencing was by immunoSEQ multiplex PCR. The sample lists 1,100,000 or so clones; around 82% were seen once. Sequencing was carried out using memory CD4+ T cells from PBMCs. The receptor source for this set is a man between 18 and 35 years old in good health. Some clones in this sample may be carry-over from other donors' samples. The CDR3 runs from the conserved cysteine through the conserved F or W. The D gene is left open where the match is weak. Some rows have no size entry. The others give once, few or many, or a class for an expanded clone.

clone_size	d_call	v_call	j_call	cdr3_length	cdr3_aa
once	NA	TRBV6-1	TRBJ2-7	14	CASSTRGDSYEQYF
NA	TRBD2	TRBV7-3	TRBJ2-1	17	CASSLRGTSGRANEQFF
NA	NA	TRBV5-4	TRBJ2-5	15	CASSLGPRGQETQYF
NA	NA	TRBV5-8	TRBJ2-1	15	CASSLWGASYNEQFF
many	TRBD2	TRBV6-1	TRBJ2-1	15	CASSARGLGHNEQFF
NA	NA	TRBV7-2	TRBJ2-6	17	CASSLVGGVSGANVLTF
once	TRBD1	TRBV11-2	TRBJ1-1	13	CASSNRQGGQAFF
few	NA	TRBV5-1	TRBJ2-4	13	CASSLGQKNIQYF
NA	NA	TRBV18	TRBJ2-7	14	CASSKAGSSYEQYF
NA	NA	TRBV4-2	TRBJ2-7	16	CASSQDLGHPSYEQYF